A single sample gave rise to the 18 T cell receptor beta chains below, sequenced in a study of T-cell memory formation after mild COVID-19. TCRdb called the 5' RACE reads again in MiXCR, with one record for every CDR3 protein. Among 300,000 to 400,000 distinct CDR3 sequences listed, over 25% were seen once. What was sequenced was PBMCs or a T cell subset sorted from them (not recorded which). These receptors came from an adult woman who had mild COVID-19 (a few samples of this study predate the infection). Cell type and time point are not known.

This clonotype was counted between two and nine times. The rearrangement joins TRBV9 to TRBJ2-1; D tentatively fits TRBD1 or TRBD2 (5 bases each). Germline CDR1 and CDR2: SGDLS and YYNGEE. The CDR3 loop spans 15 amino acids. V shed 0 bases and J shed 10 bases, with 17 bases lying between them. The CDR3 DNA sequence: TGTGCCAGCAGCGTAGTTTCAGGGCGGCCGGGGGAGCAGTTCTTC. Protein: CASSVVSGRPGEQFF. Full variable domain (outside the CDR3, taken from reference TRBV9 and TRBJ2-1): DSGVTQTPKHLITATGQRVTLRCSPRSGDLSVYWYQQSLDQGLQFLIQYYNGEERAKGNILERFSAQQFPDLHSELNLSSLELGDSALYFCASSVVSGRPGEQFFGPGTRLTVL.

This clonotype occurred a few times. J is TRBJ1-1 and V is TRBV4-1; D is undetermined. This CDR3 has 14 residues. The germline V and J ends were trimmed by 0 bases and 2 bases, with 7 bases remaining between them. Germline V gene lookup returns CDR1 MGHRA and CDR2 YSYEKL. The CDR3 reads CASSQEDGNTEAFF. CDR3 nucleotide sequence: TGCGCCAGCAGCCAAGAGGACGGTAACACTGAAGCTTTCTTT.

The J gene is TRBJ2-2, the V gene TRBV27, with 7 bases lining up with TRBD2. The CDR3 has 15 amino acids. Trimming removed 3 bases from V and 4 bases from J; junction bases left unmatched: 5. Germline CDR1 MNHEY, CDR2 SMNVEV (reference sequence). The CDR3 coding sequence is TGTGCCAGCAGTTTTAGCGGGCCCCCCACCGGGGAGCTGTTTTTT. Its translation: CASSFSGPPTGELFF.

In its sample, this clonotype was seen many times. The CDR3 DNA sequence: TGTGCCAGCAGTTTAGGACAGGGGGATGGCTACACCTTC. Residues: CASSLGQGDGYTF. This chain uses TRBV12-3 or TRBV12-4 with TRBJ1-2, with 9 positions matching TRBD1. The CDR3 loop spans 13 amino acids. After removal of 1 base from V and 6 bases from J, the junction contained 0 bases not matched to a gene.

The V gene is TRBV27, the J gene TRBJ2-1; 10 bases agree with TRBD2. Germline CDR1 and CDR2: MNHEY and SMNVEV (reference sequence). There are 15 residues in the CDR3. After removal of 3 bases from V and 5 bases from J, the junction contained 4 bases not matched to a gene. The CDR3 is CASSFGLAEDNEQFF. The CDR3 DNA reads TGTGCCAGCAGTTTCGGACTAGCGGAAGACAATGAGCAGTTCTTC.

The CDR3 region is CASSQEGGTSTEAFF. In DNA form, the CDR3 reads TGCGCCAGCAGCCAAGAAGGGGGAACTAGCACTGAAGCTTTCTTT. The gene calls are TRBV4-3 and TRBJ1-1; TRBD1 might be the D (6 bases). Per germline, CDR1 LGHNA and CDR2 YSLEER. V lost 0 bases, J lost 4 bases, and 12 bases lay in between. This CDR3 is built from 15 residues.

The chain couples TRBV20-1 to TRBJ1-4; TRBD1 matches at 8 bases. The CDR3 extends over 16 amino acids. The V gene end was trimmed by 5 bases and the J gene end by 5 bases; junction bases not matched to a gene: 13. Germline V lookup: CDR1 DFQATT, CDR2 SNEGSKA (reference sequence). CDR3 sequence: CSAVGRGREENEKLFF. The CDR3 nucleotides read TGCAGTGCTGTCGGCAGGGGGCGCGAGGAAAATGAAAAACTGTTTTTT.

J is TRBJ1-1 and V is TRBV4-1; the D is unclear. The CDR3 loop spans 14 amino acids. The germline V gene encodes CDR1 MGHRA and CDR2 YSYEKL. V lost 2 bases, J lost 2 bases, and 9 bases lay in between. CDR3 residues: CASSQLRVNTEAFF. Written as DNA, the CDR3 is TGCGCCAGCAGCCAATTAAGGGTTAACACTGAAGCTTTCTTT.

In its sample, this clonotype was seen a few times. The chain employs TRBV7-8 and TRBJ1-1, with TRBD1 matching over 7 bases. The V gene's germline CDR1 is SGHVS and CDR2 FQNEAQ. V gave up 5 bases and J gave up 1 base; unmatched junction bases: 7. The CDR3 has 15 residues. CDR3 amino acids: CASSDGHRGNTEAFF. CDR3 DNA: TGTGCCAGCAGCGACGGTCACAGGGGGAACACTGAAGCTTTCTTT. The full variable domain, completed using reference TRBV7-8 and TRBJ1-1, is GAGVSQSPRYKVAKRGQDVALRCDPISGHVSLFWYQQALGQGPEFLTYFQNEAQLDKSGLPSDRFFAERPEGSVSTLKIQRTQQEDSAVYLCASSDGHRGNTEAFFGQGTRLTVV.

This clonotype was detected a few times. The V and J genes are TRBV12-3 or TRBV12-4 and TRBJ2-5; D is perhaps TRBD2 (6 bases). The CDR3 consists of 14 residues. V lost 5 bases to trimming and J lost 1 base, with 11 bases between them. CDR3 in DNA: TGTGCCAGCAGTAGTGCGGGGACCCAAGAGACCCAGTACTTC. This gives the protein CASSSAGTQETQYF.

This clonotype was seen more than once but under ten times. The chain recombines TRBV12-3 or TRBV12-4 with TRBJ2-1; a weak D match, TRBD2 (5 bases). V was cut by 3 bases and J by 10 bases, with 13 bases left in between. The CDR3 has 13 residues. The DNA of the CDR3 is TGTGCCAGCAGTTTTAGCGCAGGTCGGGAGCAGTTCTTC. Encoded protein: CASSFSAGREQFF.

This clonotype was counted once. V gene TRBV6-5 combines with J gene TRBJ1-4; 7 nucleotides align to TRBD1. Trimming removed 3 bases from V and 8 bases from J; junction bases left unmatched: 12. The CDR3 extends over 16 amino acids. The germline V gene encodes CDR1 MNHEY and CDR2 SVGAGI. The CDR3 sequence: CASSYRQGVVGEKLFF. The CDR3 DNA follows: TGTGCCAGCAGTTATCGCCAGGGGGTGGTTGGGGAAAAACTGTTTTTT.

This clonotype was seen only a few times. V is TRBV11-2 and J is TRBJ2-3; no clear D gene. Germline assignment: CDR1 SGHAT and CDR2 FQNNGV. The CDR3 is made up of 15 amino acids. Trimming removed 3 bases at V and 0 bases at J, with 10 bases between. The CDR3: CASSLKRLSTDTQYF. The CDR3 coding sequence is TGTGCCAGCAGCTTGAAGCGCCTTAGCACAGATACGCAGTATTTT.

This rearrangement joins TRBV3-1 to TRBJ2-7, with 8 bases identical to TRBD1. V gave up 1 base and J gave up 4 bases; unmatched junction bases: 6. Germline CDR1 is LGHDT and CDR2 is YNNKEL (reference sequence). This CDR3 region has 15 residues. Here the CDR3 reads CASSQVGQGFYEQYF. CDR3 in DNA: TGTGCCAGCAGCCAAGTTGGACAGGGTTTTTACGAGCAGTACTTC.

This clonotype came up a few times. The chain uses TRBV24-1 and TRBJ2-3; D remains ambiguous. This CDR3 contains 13 residues. Trimming took 4 bases from V and 2 from J, leaving 6 bases between them. Germline assignment: CDR1 KGHDR and CDR2 SFDVKD. The CDR3 loop is CATSDLSTDTQYF. CDR3 bases: TGTGCCACCAGTGACCTCTCCACAGATACGCAGTATTTT.

This clonotype was seen only a few times. The chain recombines TRBV5-1 with TRBJ2-2; D is perhaps TRBD1 (5 bases). The length of the CDR3 is 13 residues. Germline V gene lookup returns CDR1 SGHRS and CDR2 YFSETQ. The V and J ends lost 4 bases and 6 bases respectively, with 10 bases between them. CDR3 sequence (DNA): TGCGCCAGCAGCCCTGGACAATCCGGGGAGCTGTTTTTT. Translated: CASSPGQSGELFF.

The chain links TRBV9 to TRBJ1-2; D may be TRBD1 (5 bases). The CDR3 runs 14 residues. Germline CDR1 is SGDLS and CDR2 is YYNGEE. Trimming took off 7 bases at V and 4 bases at J, with 17 bases between the two ends. The CDR3 sequence: CASQGAGSLYGYTF. The CDR3 DNA reads as TGTGCCAGCCAAGGGGCAGGGAGCCTCTATGGCTACACCTTC.

The chain recombines TRBV7-9 with TRBJ2-2; tentatively, D is TRBD2 (5 bases). This CDR3 has 16 amino acids. V lost 4 bases to trimming and J lost 6 bases, with 18 bases between them. Germline lookup yields CDR1 SEHNR and CDR2 FQNEAQ (reference sequence). The CDR3 nucleotides read TGTGCCAGCAGCTCGGTTGGACTGGGGAGTTCCGGGGAGCTGTTTTTT. This sequence encodes CASSSVGLGSSGELFF.